The 16 T cell receptor beta chains in this list originate from one sample, sequenced in a study of a mutant IDH1 vaccine in newly diagnosed glioma. Sequenced by immunoSEQ multiplex PCR; TCRdb stores in-frame clones only, minus some. This repertoire shows around 78,000 clones, 65% to 90% found once; its top ten account for approximately 2.1%. The sample's time point: week 23, last vaccination. Topical imiquimod was applied with each vaccine dose, which held 300 ug of mutant IDH1 20-mer peptide. Their antigens are not known. Sequencing used PBMCs, obtained from a glioma patient whose treatment included an IDH1 peptide vaccine. These receptors all stem from a man aged 25-45 years with glioma. Some clones in this sample may be carry-over from other donors' samples.

As DNA, the CDR3 is TGTGCCAGCAGTCCACAGGGGAACACCGGGGAGCTGTTTTTT. Protein product: CASSPQGNTGELFF. The chain couples TRBV6-5 to TRBJ2-2, with a weak D call TRBD1 (6 bases). The germline V gene encodes CDR1 MNHEY and CDR2 SVGAGI. V gave up 5 bases and J gave up 1 base, with 8 bases separating them. This CDR3 comprises 14 residues.

This sequence joins TRBV7-2 and TRBJ1-3; 7 bases are shared with TRBD1. The trim removed 10 bases at V and 1 base at J, leaving 13 bases unmatched. The length of the CDR3 is 16 residues. Germline V gene lookup returns CDR1 SGHTA and CDR2 FQGNSA. The DNA for the CDR3 is TGTGCCAACCGATTACAGGGGCCGGGGTCTGGAAACACCATATATTTT. Translating it yields CANRLQGPGSGNTIYF. Filled out from reference TRBV7-2 and TRBJ1-3, the complete variable domain reads GAGVSQSPSNKVTEKGKDVELRCDPISGHTALYWYRQSLGQGLEFLIYFQGNSAPDKSGLPSDRFSAERTGGSVSTLTIQRTQQEDSAVYLCANRLQGPGSGNTIYFGEGSWLTVV.

This chain connects TRBV27 to TRBJ2-5; D is uncertain. V dropped 3 bases and J dropped 6 bases, with 5 bases sitting between them. CDR3 length equals 11 residues. The germline gives CDR1 MNHEY, CDR2 SMNVEV (reference sequence). CDR3 sequence reads: CASSFGKTQYF. CDR3 sequence (DNA): TGTGCCAGCAGTTTCGGCAAGACCCAGTACTTC.

The chain recombines TRBV7-9 with TRBJ2-1; 8 positions agree with TRBD2. This CDR3 is built from 13 residues. V lost 9 bases to trimming and J lost 5 bases; unmatched junction nucleotides: 6. From germline, CDR1 is SEHNR and CDR2 FQNEAQ (reference sequence). The CDR3 sequence is CASETSGDNEQFF. The DNA of the CDR3 is TGTGCCAGTGAAACTAGCGGTGACAATGAGCAGTTCTTC.

This chain connects TRBV7-2 to TRBJ2-2; D not certain. Germline-derived CDR1 and CDR2 are SGHTA and FQGNSA. There are 13 residues in the CDR3. The ends were cut back, 3 bases at V and 6 bases at J, with 8 bases in the middle. The CDR3 nucleotides are TGTGCCAGCAGCTTCTCCGAGTCCGGGGAGCTGTTTTTT. Translation gives CASSFSESGELFF. Full variable domain (remainder filled in from reference TRBV7-2 and TRBJ2-2): GAGVSQSPSNKVTEKGKDVELRCDPISGHTALYWYRQSLGQGLEFLIYFQGNSAPDKSGLPSDRFSAERTGGSVSTLTIQRTQQEDSAVYLCASSFSESGELFFGEGSRLTVL.

The gene calls are TRBV9 and TRBJ1-2; no clear D. This CDR3 has 12 amino acids. Trimming cost V 0 bases and J 4 bases, with 4 bases left between them. The germline gives CDR1 SGDLS, CDR2 YYNGEE. The CDR3 here is CASSVGVYGYTF. The CDR3 DNA is TGTGCCAGCAGCGTAGGGGTCTATGGCTACACCTTC.

The chain combines TRBV5-1 with TRBJ2-1, with 9 bases aligning to TRBD1. The CDR3 totals 15 residues. V lost 4 bases, J lost 4 bases, and 6 bases stayed unmatched. Looked up from germline, CDR1 is SGHRS and CDR2 is YFSETQ. CDR3 amino acids: CASSTDRGLYNEQFF. CDR3 DNA: TGCGCCAGCAGCACGGACAGGGGCTTGTACAATGAGCAGTTCTTC.

The V and J genes are TRBV2 and TRBJ1-6, with 8 bases identical to TRBD1. The ends lost 10 bases at V and 5 bases at J; junction bases unmatched: 13. The CDR3 spans 16 residues. Germline V gene sequence: CDR1 SNHLY, CDR2 FYNNEI. The CDR3 DNA reads as TGTGCCACCTCGCCACAGGGGGTTGGGAATAATTCACCCCTCCACTTT. Translation gives CATSPQGVGNNSPLHF.

This chain links TRBV2 with TRBJ1-6; D possibly corresponds to TRBD1 (6 bases). The CDR3 is 14 amino acids. The V end lost 8 bases, the J end lost 8 bases, and 16 bases lay between the germline ends. The germline CDR1 and CDR2 sequences are SNHLY and FYNNEI. The CDR3 sequence: CASGQVRGDSPLHF. CDR3 bases: TGTGCCAGCGGGCAGGTGAGGGGGGATTCACCCCTCCACTTT.

V is TRBV18 and J is TRBJ2-7; D remains ambiguous. V lost 2 bases to trimming and J lost 5 bases, with 13 bases between them. Germline CDR1 and CDR2: KGHSH and LQKENI. The CDR3 is 14 residues long. The CDR3 nucleotides are TGTGCCAGCTCACCAACACAGAGTACGAACGAGCAGTACTTC. The encoded protein is CASSPTQSTNEQYF.

As DNA, the CDR3 is TGTGCCAGCAGCTTTAGCGGGGCGGGAGATACGCAGTATTTT. Its protein product is CASSFSGAGDTQYF. The V call is TRBV7-9, the J call TRBJ2-3; TRBD2 matches 8 bases. The CDR3 loop spans 14 amino acids. Germline-derived CDR1 and CDR2 are SEHNR and FQNEAQ (reference sequence). The ends lost 3 bases at V and 5 bases at J; junction bases unmatched: 4. Supplemented by reference TRBV7-9 and TRBJ2-3, the full variable domain reads DTGVSQNPRHKITKRGQNVTFRCDPISEHNRLYWYRQTLGQGPEFLTYFQNEAQLEKSRLLSDRFSAERPKGSFSTLEIQRTEQGDSAMYLCASSFSGAGDTQYFGPGTRLTVL.

The genes are TRBV14 and TRBJ2-5; D unclear. This CDR3 contains 14 residues. Looked up from germline, CDR1 is SGHDN and CDR2 is FVKESK. Trimming removed 2 bases from V and 4 bases from J, with 11 bases in between. The CDR3 DNA follows: TGTGCCAGCAGCCAAACGACCGTAGCAGAGACCCAGTACTTC. This sequence encodes CASSQTTVAETQYF. Variable domain in full (rest from reference TRBV14 and TRBJ2-5): EAGVTQFPSHSVIEKGQTVTLRCDPISGHDNLYWYRRVMGKEIKFLLHFVKESKQDESGMPNNRFLAERTGGTYSTLKVQPAELEDSGVYFCASSQTTVAETQYFGPGTRLLVL.

The chain links TRBV19 to TRBJ1-2; D uncertain. The germline CDR1 and CDR2 sequences are LNHDA and SQIVND (reference sequence). V gave up 3 bases and J gave up 0 bases, with 11 bases separating them. The CDR3 runs 15 residues. CDR3 in amino acids: CASSIDGFANYGYTF. CDR3 nucleotide sequence: TGTGCCAGTAGTATTGACGGGTTTGCTAACTATGGCTACACCTTC.

This clone showed up just once. The V and J genes are TRBV13 and TRBJ2-3; D is perhaps TRBD2 (5 bases). CDR1 and CDR2 from the germline V gene are PRHDT and FYEKMQ (reference sequence). Trimming left V 5 bases short and J 1 base short, with 16 bases between. The CDR3 contains 16 residues. The CDR3 nucleotides are TGTGCCAGCAGCCCATCCCTGGGGAGAGGCACAGATACGCAGTATTTT. This sequence encodes CASSPSLGRGTDTQYF.

This chain connects TRBV29-1 to TRBJ2-2; 8 bases fit TRBD2. J gave up 3 bases and V 4 bases, and 7 bases lay outside the gene matches. CDR1 is SQVTM and CDR2 is ANQGSEA in the germline V gene. CDR3 length: 15 residues. The CDR3 DNA is TGCAGCGTTGTTACCGGGAGGGCCCACACCGGGGAGCTGTTTTTT. This sequence encodes CSVVTGRAHTGELFF.

V usage is TRBV4-1 and J usage is TRBJ2-6, with D perhaps matching TRBD2 (5 bases). Germline values: CDR1 MGHRA, CDR2 YSYEKL. This CDR3 contains 16 residues. With 8 bases removed from V and 0 bases from J, the gap between germline ends came to 14 bases. CDR3 loop: CASLGLTSSGANVLTF. CDR3 nucleotides: TGCGCCAGCCTCGGACTGACGAGCTCTGGGGCCAACGTCCTGACTTTC.